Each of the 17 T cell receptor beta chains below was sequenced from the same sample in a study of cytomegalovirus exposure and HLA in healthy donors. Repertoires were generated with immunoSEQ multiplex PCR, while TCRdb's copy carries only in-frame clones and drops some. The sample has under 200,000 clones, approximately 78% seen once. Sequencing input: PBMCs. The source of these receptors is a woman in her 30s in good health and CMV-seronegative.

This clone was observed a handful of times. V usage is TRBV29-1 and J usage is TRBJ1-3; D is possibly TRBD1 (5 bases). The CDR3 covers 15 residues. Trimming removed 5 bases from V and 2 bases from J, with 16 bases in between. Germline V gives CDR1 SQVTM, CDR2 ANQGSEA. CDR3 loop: CSVRTQGTAGNTIYF. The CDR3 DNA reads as TGCAGCGTTCGTACCCAGGGTACGGCTGGAAACACCATATATTTT.

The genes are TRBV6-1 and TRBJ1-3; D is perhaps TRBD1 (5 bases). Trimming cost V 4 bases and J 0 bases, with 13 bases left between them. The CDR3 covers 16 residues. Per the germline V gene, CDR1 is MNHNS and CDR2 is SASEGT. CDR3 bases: TGTGCCAGCAGTGCGGGACTCTCGAACTCTGGAAACACCATATATTTT. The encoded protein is CASSAGLSNSGNTIYF.

CDR3 sequence: CSVDGLAGGELFF. CDR3 bases: TGCAGCGTTGACGGACTAGCGGGCGGGGAGCTGTTTTTT. V gene TRBV29-1 combines with J gene TRBJ2-2; TRBD2 agrees at 11 bases. The CDR3 is 13 residues long. From germline, CDR1 is SQVTM and CDR2 ANQGSEA. V shed 3 bases and J 7 bases; nucleotides not matched to a gene: 1.

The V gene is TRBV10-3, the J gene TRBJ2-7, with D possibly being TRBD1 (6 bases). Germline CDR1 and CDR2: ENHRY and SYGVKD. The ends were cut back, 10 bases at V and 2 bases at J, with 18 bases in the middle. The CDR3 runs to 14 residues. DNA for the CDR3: TGTGCCACTTCAGAGGGGGAGCGGACCTACGAGCAGTACTTC. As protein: CATSEGERTYEQYF.

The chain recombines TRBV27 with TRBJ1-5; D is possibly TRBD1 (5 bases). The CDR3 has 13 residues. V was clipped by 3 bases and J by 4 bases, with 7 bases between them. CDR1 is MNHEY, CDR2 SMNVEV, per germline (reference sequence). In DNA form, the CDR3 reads TGTGCCAGCAGTTTGCAGGGAAATCAGCCCCAGCATTTT. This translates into CASSLQGNQPQHF.

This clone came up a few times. This chain's CDR3 is CASSSGGGAGNTIYF. Here the CDR3 DNA reads TGTGCCAGCAGTTCGGGTGGAGGGGCTGGAAACACCATATATTTT. The chain links TRBV27 to TRBJ1-3, with D perhaps TRBD1 (5 bases). Trimming cost V 4 bases and J 2 bases, with 12 bases left between them. The germline V gene encodes CDR1 MNHEY and CDR2 SMNVEV (reference sequence). The CDR3 has 15 amino acids.

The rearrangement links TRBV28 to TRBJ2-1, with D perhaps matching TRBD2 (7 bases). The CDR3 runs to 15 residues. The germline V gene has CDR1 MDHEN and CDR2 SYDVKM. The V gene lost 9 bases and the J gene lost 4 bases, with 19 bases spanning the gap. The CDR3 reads CASYRGGGGYNEQFF. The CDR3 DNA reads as TGTGCCAGTTACAGAGGGGGAGGGGGATACAATGAGCAGTTCTTC.

The CDR3 loop reads CATTGGIMNTEAFF. CDR3 in DNA: TGTGCCACCACAGGAGGGATCATGAACACTGAAGCTTTCTTT. This rearrangement joins TRBV2 to TRBJ1-1, with D possibly TRBD1 on 5 matching bases. This CDR3 region has 14 residues. Germline CDR1 is SNHLY and CDR2 is FYNNEI. V lost 10 bases to trimming and J lost 0 bases, with 15 bases between them.

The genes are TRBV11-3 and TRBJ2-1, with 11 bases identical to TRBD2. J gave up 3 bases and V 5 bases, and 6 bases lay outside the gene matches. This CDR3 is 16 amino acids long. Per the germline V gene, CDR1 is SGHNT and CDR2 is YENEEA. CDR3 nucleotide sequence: TGTGCCAGCAGCCTCACTCTAGCGGGAGGCTACAATGAGCAGTTCTTC. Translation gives CASSLTLAGGYNEQFF.

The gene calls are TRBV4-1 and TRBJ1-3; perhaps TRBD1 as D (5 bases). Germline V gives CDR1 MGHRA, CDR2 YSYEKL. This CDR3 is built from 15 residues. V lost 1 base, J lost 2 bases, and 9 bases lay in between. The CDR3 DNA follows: TGCGCCAGCAGCCAAGGAGGCAGGGCTGGAAACACCATATATTTT. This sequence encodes CASSQGGRAGNTIYF.

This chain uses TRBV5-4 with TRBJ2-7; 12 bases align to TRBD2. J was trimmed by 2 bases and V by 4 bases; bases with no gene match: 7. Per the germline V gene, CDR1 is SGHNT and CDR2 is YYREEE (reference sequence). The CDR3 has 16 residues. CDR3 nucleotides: TGTGCCAGCAGCCTCGGGACTAGCGGGCTGCCCTACGAGCAGTACTTC. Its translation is CASSLGTSGLPYEQYF.

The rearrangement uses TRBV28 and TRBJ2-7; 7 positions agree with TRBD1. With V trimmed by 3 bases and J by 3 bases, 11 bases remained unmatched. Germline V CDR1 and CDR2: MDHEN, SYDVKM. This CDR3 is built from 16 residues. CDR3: CASSFFGQANYYEQYF. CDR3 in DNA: TGTGCCAGCAGTTTCTTCGGACAGGCCAACTACTACGAGCAGTACTTC.

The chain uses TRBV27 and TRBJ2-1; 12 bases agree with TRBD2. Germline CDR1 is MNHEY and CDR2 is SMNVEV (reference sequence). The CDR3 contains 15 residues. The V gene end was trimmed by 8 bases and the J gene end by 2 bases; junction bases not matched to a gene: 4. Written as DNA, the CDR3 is TGTGCCAGCGGATCTAGCGGGAGGGCCTACAATGAGCAGTTCTTC. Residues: CASGSSGRAYNEQFF.

The CDR3 nucleotides are TGTGCCAGCAGCTTTATGTACGGGGCGAACACCGGGGAGCTGTTTTTT. Its protein is CASSFMYGANTGELFF. The rearrangement uses TRBV7-2 and TRBJ2-2; D might be TRBD2 (5 bases). Trimming took off 3 bases at V and 0 bases at J, with 11 bases between the two ends. Germline CDR1 reads SGHTA; CDR2 reads FQGNSA. The CDR3 length is 16 residues.

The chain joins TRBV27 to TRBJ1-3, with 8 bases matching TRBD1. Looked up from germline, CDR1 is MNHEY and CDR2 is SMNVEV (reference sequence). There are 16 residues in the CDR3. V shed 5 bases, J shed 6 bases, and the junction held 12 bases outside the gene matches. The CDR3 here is CASSPRPRGRSNTIYF. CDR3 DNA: TGTGCCAGCAGTCCCCGCCCCAGGGGGCGATCAAACACCATATATTTT.

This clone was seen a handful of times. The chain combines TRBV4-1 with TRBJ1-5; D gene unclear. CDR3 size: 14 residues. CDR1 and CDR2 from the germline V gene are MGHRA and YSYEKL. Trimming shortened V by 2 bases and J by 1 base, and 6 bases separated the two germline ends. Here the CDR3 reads CASSQPLSNQPQHF. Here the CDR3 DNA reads TGCGCCAGCAGCCAACCCCTGAGCAATCAGCCCCAGCATTTT.

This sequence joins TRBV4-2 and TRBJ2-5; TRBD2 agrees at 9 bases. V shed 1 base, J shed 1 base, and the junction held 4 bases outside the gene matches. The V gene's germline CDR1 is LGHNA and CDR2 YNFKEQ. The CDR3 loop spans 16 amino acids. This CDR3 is CASSQVKLAGQETQYF. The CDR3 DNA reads TGTGCCAGCAGCCAAGTTAAACTAGCGGGCCAAGAGACCCAGTACTTC.